This T cell receptor (beta chain) was sequenced in a study of T cell responses to AZD1222 COVID-19 vaccine. Findings and limits, study-wide: There were mostly white British donors and more females than males, and clonal diversity was possibly underestimated. Dominant CD4 TCR responses targeted spike regions 160-218 and 743-854. The study sampled repertoires only after the peak T cell response. Spike-specific TCR breadth and depth went up after people got two AZD1222 doses.

This CDR3 has 16 amino acids. Trimming shortened V by 0 bases and J by 0 bases, and 12 bases separated the two germline ends. CDR1 is MNHNY, CDR2 SVGAGI, per germline (reference sequence). For this clone: Its antigen is as yet unknown.

Some clones are missing from TCRdb's copy, which holds only in-frame ones; the method was immunoSEQ multiplex PCR. The sample lists about 77,000 clones, more than 85% occurring once. The TCR comes from an adult who received the AZD1222 COVID-19 vaccine. The sequencing here drew on peripheral blood, taken 28 days after the second AZD1222 dose. The V gene is TRBV6-6, the J gene TRBJ2-7; D might be TRBD2 (6 bases). Here the CDR3 reads CASSYSRRGSSYEQYF. The DNA for the CDR3 is TGTGCCAGCAGTTACTCGCGGCGGGGTAGCTCCTACGAGCAGTACTTC.